The 27 T cell receptor beta chains listed next were all sequenced from one sample in a study of cytomegalovirus exposure and HLA in healthy donors. The PCR was carried out with 60 Vbeta primers and 13 Jbeta primers. Method: immunoSEQ multiplex PCR; TCRdb's copy keeps in-frame clones and lacks some. Here the sample spans some 86,000 clones, about 67% being singletons. Sequences were obtained from PBMCs. These receptors all come from a man under 40 in good health and CMV-seronegative.

This clone has only a few counts. The CDR3 DNA reads TGTGCCAGCAGCCGTACAGGGGGCGTTTCGGGAAACACCATATATTTT. Translation: CASSRTGGVSGNTIYF. The rearrangement links TRBV7-6 to TRBJ1-3; the match to TRBD1 covers 9 bases. The CDR3 loop spans 16 amino acids. CDR1 and CDR2 (germline): SGHVS, FNYEAQ. The junction had 9 bases not matched to a gene; V was cut back by 5 bases and J by 4 bases.

V is TRBV4-2 and J is TRBJ1-2; TRBD1 aligns across 8 bases. Trimming took 0 bases from V and 14 from J; bases not matched to a gene: 14. CDR1 and CDR2 from the germline V gene are LGHNA and YNFKEQ. The length of the CDR3 is 15 residues. CDR3 in DNA: TGTGCCAGCAGCCAAGATCCGGGACAGGTAGGATGGCTAACCTTC. It is translated as CASSQDPGQVGWLTF.

This clone was seen a handful of times. The rearrangement joins TRBV11-3 to TRBJ2-2; D unclear. Germline CDR1 is SGHNT and CDR2 is YENEEA. CDR3 length equals 11 residues. The V and J ends lost 5 bases and 5 bases respectively, with 3 bases between them. In nucleotides, the CDR3 is TGTGCCAGCAGCCAAACCGGGGAGCTGTTTTTT. Amino acid sequence: CASSQTGELFF.

The V gene is TRBV18, the J gene TRBJ1-5; D might be TRBD1 (6 bases). V was clipped by 2 bases and J by 11 bases, with 16 bases between them. The CDR3 totals 14 residues. Germline CDR1 KGHSH, CDR2 LQKENI. The CDR3 protein is CASSPSDRPSAQHF. Written as DNA, the CDR3 is TGTGCCAGCTCACCAAGCGACAGGCCCTCGGCCCAGCATTTT.

The chain links TRBV5-6 to TRBJ1-2; TRBD1 aligns across 8 bases. Germline CDR1 and CDR2: SGHDT and YYEEEE. The CDR3 loop spans 14 amino acids. Trimming removed 4 bases from V and 3 bases from J; junction bases left unmatched: 5. CDR3 DNA sequence: TGTGCCAGCAGCGAGGACAGGGAAGACTATGGCTACACCTTC. As protein: CASSEDREDYGYTF.

The rearrangement uses TRBV30 and TRBJ2-2; 7 bases fit TRBD2. The CDR3 sequence is 15 residues long. CDR1 and CDR2 (germline): GTSNPN, SVGIG (reference sequence). With 5 bases clipped from V and 0 bases from J, the junction kept 6 bases outside the gene matches. CDR3 in amino acids: CAWLYSGSNTGELFF. As DNA, the CDR3 is TGTGCCTGGTTATATAGCGGGTCGAACACCGGGGAGCTGTTTTTT.

The rearrangement links TRBV28 to TRBJ2-7, with 9 positions matching TRBD1. CDR3 size: 16 residues. Trimming removed 5 bases from V and 1 base from J; junction bases left unmatched: 9. Looked up from germline, CDR1 is MDHEN and CDR2 is SYDVKM. CDR3 protein: CASSRGAGQGSYEQYF. The CDR3 DNA follows: TGTGCCAGCAGTCGGGGGGCTGGACAGGGGTCCTACGAGCAGTACTTC. Based on the CDR3 plus reference TRBV28 and TRBJ2-7, the full variable domain is DVKVTQSSRYLVKRTGEKVFLECVQDMDHENMFWYRQDPGLGLRLIYFSYDVKMKEKGDIPEGYSVSREKKERFSLILESASTNQTSMYLCASSRGAGQGSYEQYFGPGTRLTVT.

The chain has TRBV4-2 and TRBJ2-1, with D possibly being TRBD2 (5 bases). V lost 1 base, J lost 9 bases, and 10 bases lay in between. The CDR3 extends over 13 amino acids. CDR1 and CDR2 (germline): LGHNA, YNFKEQ. CDR3 sequence: CASSQVSEGEQFF. The CDR3 DNA reads as TGTGCCAGCAGCCAAGTATCCGAGGGTGAGCAGTTCTTC.

The genes are TRBV6-1 and TRBJ1-2; D not certain. The germline gives CDR1 MNHNS, CDR2 SASEGT. The CDR3 has 15 amino acids. Trimming shortened V by 2 bases and J by 2 bases, and 12 bases separated the two germline ends. CDR3 bases: TGTGCCAGCAGTGAAAGTCGGCCAGGAAACTATGGCTACACCTTC. It encodes CASSESRPGNYGYTF.

This clone came up a few times. The chain is built from TRBV7-3 and TRBJ2-2, with TRBD2 matching 8 bases. V gave up 5 bases and J gave up 7 bases; unmatched junction bases: 9. This CDR3 is built from 15 residues. Germline V CDR1 and CDR2: SGHTA, FQGTGA. CDR3 loop: CASSQAPGGNGELFF. The CDR3 DNA reads TGTGCCAGCAGCCAAGCCCCGGGGGGGAACGGGGAGCTGTTTTTT.

The CDR3 protein is CASRGQSYEQYF. As DNA, the CDR3 is TGTGCCAGCAGGGGACAGTCTTACGAGCAGTACTTC. The chain joins TRBV2 to TRBJ2-7, with 7 bases fitting TRBD1. The germline CDR1 and CDR2 sequences are SNHLY and FYNNEI. Germline trimming cut 6 bases from V and 4 bases from J; bases unmatched to any gene: 3. The CDR3 totals 12 residues.

The V gene is TRBV9, the J gene TRBJ2-3; maybe TRBD2 (5 bases). Germline V gene lookup returns CDR1 SGDLS and CDR2 YYNGEE. V was shortened by 0 bases and J by 3 bases, with 11 bases between the two germline ends. The length of the CDR3 is 15 residues. The CDR3 bases are TGTGCCAGCAGCGTAGCAAATAGCGCTACAGATACGCAGTATTTT. Its protein is CASSVANSATDTQYF.

This sequence joins TRBV13 and TRBJ1-1, with 10 bases matching TRBD1. J lost 3 bases, V lost 5 bases, and 12 bases had no gene match. This CDR3 comprises 17 residues. Germline V lookup: CDR1 PRHDT, CDR2 FYEKMQ (reference sequence). The CDR3 coding sequence is TGTGCCAGCAGCCCGATAAATCCCGGGACAGGGGACACTGAAGCTTTCTTT. As protein: CASSPINPGTGDTEAFF.

The chain uses TRBV18 and TRBJ1-1; 7 nucleotides line up with TRBD1. The CDR3 totals 13 residues. V lost 6 bases, J lost 4 bases, and 5 bases stayed unmatched. The germline V gene encodes CDR1 KGHSH and CDR2 LQKENI. In nucleotides, the CDR3 is TGTGCCAGCTCGGCCACAGGGGTCACTGAAGCTTTCTTT. It specifies CASSATGVTEAFF.

This clone was counted a single time. The V and J genes are TRBV10-3 and TRBJ2-7; 7 nucleotides line up with TRBD1. CDR3 size: 14 residues. Germline values: CDR1 ENHRY, CDR2 SYGVKD. V shed 4 bases and J 5 bases; nucleotides not matched to a gene: 8. This CDR3 reads CAISGLEGADEQYF. The CDR3 coding sequence is TGTGCCATCAGTGGCTTAGAGGGGGCCGACGAGCAGTACTTC.

This clone has only a few counts. J is TRBJ2-1 and V is TRBV7-3; the match to TRBD1 covers 10 bases. V was pared by 5 bases and J by 8 bases, with 6 bases of the junction left unmatched. The CDR3 sequence is 14 residues long. The germline V gene encodes CDR1 SGHTA and CDR2 FQGTGA. CDR3 in DNA: TGTGCCAGCAGCCTCCTGACAGGGGGCGATGAGCAGTTCTTC. Encoded protein: CASSLLTGGDEQFF.

This clone was detected a few times. The rearrangement joins TRBV5-4 to TRBJ2-3; 9 bases are shared with TRBD1. V shed 4 bases and J 4 bases; nucleotides not matched to a gene: 10. Looked up from germline, CDR1 is SGHNT and CDR2 is YYREEE (reference sequence). This CDR3 contains 16 residues. CDR3 region: CASSPRDREISDTQYF. The DNA of the CDR3 is TGTGCCAGCAGCCCACGGGACAGGGAAATTTCAGATACGCAGTATTTT. Complete variable domain (other parts from reference TRBV5-4 and TRBJ2-3): ETGVTQSPTHLIKTRGQQVTLRCSSQSGHNTVSWYQQALGQGPQFIFQYYREEENGRGNFPPRFSGLQFPNYSSELNVNALELDDSALYLCASSPRDREISDTQYFGPGTRLTVL.

The V call is TRBV5-1, the J call TRBJ2-3; 11 nucleotides agree with TRBD1. Trimming at V came to 7 bases and at J to 4 bases, leaving 8 bases not matched to a gene. CDR1 and CDR2 (germline): SGHRS, YFSETQ. The CDR3 is 15 amino acids. The chain's CDR3 is CASEPGQGVPDTQYF. The CDR3 DNA is TGCGCCAGCGAACCGGGACAGGGGGTTCCAGATACGCAGTATTTT.

The J gene is TRBJ2-1, the V gene TRBV5-6; 9 bases fit TRBD1. The V gene end was trimmed by 3 bases and the J gene end by 3 bases; junction bases not matched to a gene: 10. CDR1 and CDR2 from the germline V gene are SGHDT and YYEEEE. There are 17 residues in the CDR3. The CDR3 protein is CASSSSDRGYRYNEQFF. In DNA, the CDR3 is TGTGCCAGCAGCTCGTCGGACAGGGGATACCGCTACAATGAGCAGTTCTTC.

The rearrangement uses TRBV19 and TRBJ2-1; 7 bases agree with TRBD2. This CDR3 region has 16 residues. Per germline, CDR1 LNHDA and CDR2 SQIVND (reference sequence). The ends lost 5 bases at V and 10 bases at J; junction bases unmatched: 17. The CDR3 sequence is CASSPTAGTPSNEQFF. Written as DNA, the CDR3 is TGTGCCAGTAGTCCGACAGCGGGAACCCCTAGTAACGAGCAGTTCTTC.

V and J are TRBV30 and TRBJ1-5; D is ambiguous. The germline CDR1 and CDR2 sequences are GTSNPN and SVGIG (reference sequence). Trimming pared 2 bases from V and 0 bases from J, leaving 20 bases between. This CDR3 is 18 amino acids long. DNA for the CDR3: TGTGCCTGGAGTTCGAAGCTCGACTTCACTTATAGCAATCAGCCCCAGCATTTT. Residues: CAWSSKLDFTYSNQPQHF.

In DNA, the CDR3 is TGTGCCAGCAGTATGGGCGCTTTTCGGGAAGCTTTCTTT. The encoded protein is CASSMGAFREAFF. The V and J genes are TRBV27 and TRBJ1-1, with D unclear. Germline V CDR1 and CDR2: MNHEY, SMNVEV (reference sequence). V lost 5 bases and J lost 8, with 15 bases in between. CDR3 length: 13 residues.

The chain combines TRBV30 with TRBJ1-6, with D unresolved. CDR3 length equals 15 residues. The V gene lost 8 bases and the J gene lost 0 bases, with 14 bases spanning the gap. Germline V gene sequence: CDR1 GTSNPN, CDR2 SVGIG (reference sequence). The CDR3 reads CAEGGGSSYNSPLHF. CDR3 nucleotide sequence: TGTGCCGAAGGAGGTGGTAGCTCCTATAATTCACCCCTCCACTTT.

This clone was seen only a few times. The germline gene is not matched at one end of the junction; a read error may be the cause. The chain combines TRBV7-9 with TRBJ1-1; the D gene is possibly TRBD1 (6 bases). CDR3 length: 14 amino acids. CDR1 and CDR2 from the germline V gene are SEHNR and FQNEAQ (reference sequence). CDR3 DNA sequence: TGTTCCAGCAGCTTAGGACAGATGAACACTGAAGCTTTCTTT. Translating it yields CSSSLGQMNTEAFF. Using reference TRBV7-9 and TRBJ1-1 for the parts outside the CDR3, the full variable domain is DTGVSQNPRHKITKRGQNVTFRCDPISEHNRLYWYRQTLGQGPEFLTYFQNEAQLEKSRLLSDRFSAERPKGSFSTLEIQRTEQGDSAMYLCSSSLGQMNTEAFFGQGTRLTVV.

There are a few counts of this clone. This sequence joins TRBV6-1 and TRBJ1-5; tentative D call: TRBD1 (5 bases). Germline V gene data show CDR1 as MNHNS and CDR2 as SASEGT. The CDR3 length is 13 residues. Trimming removed 6 bases from V and 7 bases from J, with 13 bases in between. The CDR3 bases are TGTGCCAGCAGGGACAATACAGGCCAGCCCCAGCATTTT. It specifies CASRDNTGQPQHF.

This clone was found once. CDR3 DNA: TGCGCCAGCAGTGCCCGCGCAGGGAGCAATCAGCCCCAGCATTTT. It specifies CASSARAGSNQPQHF. This chain joins TRBV10-2 and TRBJ1-5, with a weak D call TRBD1 (5 bases). Germline lookup yields CDR1 WSHSY and CDR2 SAAADI. The V and J ends lost 4 bases and 1 base respectively, with 11 bases between them. This CDR3 has 15 residues.

The chain carries TRBV27 and TRBJ2-3; TRBD2 aligns across 9 bases. The CDR3 covers 16 residues. Germline values: CDR1 MNHEY, CDR2 SMNVEV (reference sequence). The V gene end was trimmed by 3 bases and the J gene end by 4 bases; junction bases not matched to a gene: 8. CDR3 residues: CASSLDRLAGPDTQYF. The CDR3 nucleotides read TGTGCCAGCAGTTTGGACAGGCTAGCGGGACCAGATACGCAGTATTTT.